Shown below are 30 T cell receptor beta chains from a single sample sequenced in a study of blood T cell repertoires in COVID-19. Clones were read by immunoSEQ multiplex PCR, and TCRdb kept only the in-frame ones, dropping some. The table has fewer than 350,000 clones, 85% to 90% seen once; the top ten hold approximately 2%. The sample comprised PBMCs or T cells enriched from blood (not recorded which). The receptors here all came from a woman in her fifties or sixties in a cohort exposed to, infected with or recovered from COVID-19 (not recorded which).

The V and J genes are TRBV7-9 and TRBJ2-7, with D possibly being TRBD2 (5 bases). Per germline, CDR1 SEHNR and CDR2 FQNEAQ (reference sequence). Trimming took off 4 bases at V and 0 bases at J, with 13 bases between the two ends. CDR3 length: 15 residues. The CDR3 DNA reads as TGTGCCAGCAGCTATCGGACTGCAAGCTCCTACGAGCAGTACTTC. The encoded protein is CASSYRTASSYEQYF.

This clone was found once. This chain links TRBV6-5 with TRBJ1-2; D call uncertain. V was shortened by 7 bases and J by 8 bases, with 17 bases between the two germline ends. Germline CDR1 MNHEY, CDR2 SVGAGI. CDR3 length: 13 residues. CDR3 nucleotides: TGTGCCAGCAAGGAGGGAGGGTCTATAGGCTACACCTTC. As protein: CASKEGGSIGYTF.

In the case of this clone: Other DNA sequences in the same sample also yield this CDR3. J is TRBJ1-2 and V is TRBV5-1, with 7 bases fitting TRBD1. CDR3 length: 13 residues. V was clipped by 0 bases and J by 8 bases; unmatched bases: 4. Germline CDR1 and CDR2: SGHRS and YFSETQ. The CDR3 region is CASSLEGAGGYTF. The CDR3 DNA reads as TGCGCCAGCAGCTTGGAGGGGGCTGGAGGCTACACCTTC. Variable domain in full (rest from reference TRBV5-1 and TRBJ1-2): KAGVTQTPRYLIKTRGQQVTLSCSPISGHRSVSWYQQTPGQGLQFLFEYFSETQRNKGNFPGRFSGRQFSNSRSEMNVSTLELGDSALYLCASSLEGAGGYTFGSGTRLTVV.

The chain recombines TRBV5-1 with TRBJ2-2; 8 positions agree with TRBD1. The V gene end was trimmed by 5 bases and the J gene end by 8 bases; junction bases not matched to a gene: 11. The CDR3 extends over 15 amino acids. The germline V gene encodes CDR1 SGHRS and CDR2 YFSETQ. Here the CDR3 DNA reads TGCGCCAGCAGTGCAGGGGGCGCGGTTCTTGGGGAGCTGTTTTTT. Translation gives CASSAGGAVLGELFF.

The CDR3 reads CAWSVLAGGGEQYF. The CDR3 nucleotides are TGTGCCTGGAGTGTACTAGCGGGAGGGGGGGAGCAGTATTTT. The chain uses TRBV30 and TRBJ2-3; 13 nucleotides align to TRBD2. The germline V gene encodes CDR1 GTSNPN and CDR2 SVGIG (reference sequence). This CDR3 is built from 14 residues. J was trimmed by 11 bases and V by 0 bases; bases with no gene match: 5.

Note on this clone: Just one base apart from a much larger clone, this may be a read error. The rearrangement joins TRBV12-3 or TRBV12-4 to TRBJ1-5; TRBD1 is a possible D gene (6 bases). Trimming stripped 2 bases from V and 4 bases from J, with 6 bases between. The CDR3 contains 13 residues. The CDR3 nucleotides read TGTGCCAGCAGTTTACAGGGGAATCAGCCCCAGCATTTT. Its protein product is CASSLQGNQPQHF.

The genes are TRBV28 and TRBJ1-2; 10 nucleotides align to TRBD1. CDR3 length equals 18 residues. The trim removed 2 bases at V and 3 bases at J, leaving 12 bases unmatched. CDR1 MDHEN and CDR2 SYDVKM come from the germline V gene. CDR3 loop: CASSLLGGQGSRDYGYTF. DNA of the CDR3: TGTGCCAGCAGTTTACTAGGGGGACAGGGGTCCCGCGACTATGGCTACACCTTC.

This clone was observed a few times. The chain recombines TRBV24-1 with TRBJ1-5, with TRBD1 matching 8 bases. The germline V gene has CDR1 KGHDR and CDR2 SFDVKD. V shed 4 bases, J shed 5 bases, and the junction held 9 bases outside the gene matches. This CDR3 has 16 amino acids. In DNA form, the CDR3 reads TGTGCCACCAGTGAGGCCACAGGGGGAGAAGATCAGCCCCAGCATTTT. Its protein is CATSEATGGEDQPQHF.

V gene TRBV19 combines with J gene TRBJ2-6; D is uncertain. CDR1 is LNHDA, CDR2 SQIVND, per germline (reference sequence). Trimming took off 9 bases at V and 0 bases at J, with 6 bases between the two ends. This CDR3 comprises 13 residues. As DNA, the CDR3 is TGTGCCAGCACGCGCTCTGGGGCCAACGTCCTGACTTTC. It codes for CASTRSGANVLTF.

V and J are TRBV5-1 and TRBJ1-6, with 8 bases lining up with TRBD1. V shed 3 bases, J shed 5 bases, and the junction held 7 bases outside the gene matches. Germline CDR1 and CDR2: SGHRS and YFSETQ. CDR3 length: 16 amino acids. The CDR3 is CASSSPTGVDNSPLHF. CDR3 coding DNA: TGCGCCAGCAGCTCCCCGACAGGGGTTGATAATTCACCCCTCCACTTT.

J is TRBJ2-5 and V is TRBV30, with TRBD2 matching 7 bases. This CDR3 region has 16 residues. Trimming at V came to 0 bases and at J to 2 bases, leaving 9 bases not matched to a gene. Germline V CDR1 and CDR2: GTSNPN, SVGIG (reference sequence). The CDR3 protein is CAWSVLGGEGQETQYF. DNA for the CDR3: TGTGCCTGGAGTGTACTGGGGGGGGAGGGGCAAGAGACCCAGTACTTC.

This clone was seen only once. The genes are TRBV5-1 and TRBJ2-1; D might be TRBD1 (5 bases). CDR1 and CDR2 (germline): SGHRS, YFSETQ. CDR3 size: 13 residues. Trimming took 3 bases from V and 9 from J, leaving 13 bases between them. The CDR3: CASSSRSQGEQFF. The CDR3 DNA follows: TGCGCCAGCAGCTCCCGATCCCAGGGTGAGCAGTTCTTC.

The gene calls are TRBV2 and TRBJ1-2; 7 bases map to TRBD1. CDR3 length equals 13 residues. V lost 8 bases to trimming and J lost 5 bases; unmatched junction nucleotides: 8. In germline, CDR1 is SNHLY, CDR2 FYNNEI. Written as DNA, the CDR3 is TGTGCCAGCTACCGGGACAGTACTTATGGCTACACCTTC. Amino acids: CASYRDSTYGYTF.

As to this clone: The sample holds other DNA sequences that translate to the same CDR3. The J gene is TRBJ2-1, the V gene TRBV9; TRBD2 aligns across 9 bases. The CDR3 totals 16 residues. Germline V lookup: CDR1 SGDLS, CDR2 YYNGEE. The V segment lost 4 bases and the J segment 2 bases; nucleotides outside the gene matches: 7. The CDR3, as DNA: TGTGCCAGCAGCCCCCGTCTAGCGGGACCCTACAATGAGCAGTTCTTC. It encodes CASSPRLAGPYNEQFF.

V gene TRBV18 combines with J gene TRBJ2-1, with a weak D call TRBD2 (7 bases). V shed 6 bases and J shed 2 bases, with 20 bases lying between them. This CDR3 has 17 amino acids. CDR1 is KGHSH, CDR2 LQKENI, per germline. Here the CDR3 reads CASSSVLRGPTYNEQFF. Here the CDR3 DNA reads TGTGCCAGCTCGTCCGTACTGCGGGGGCCGACCTACAATGAGCAGTTCTTC.

The chain is built from TRBV2 and TRBJ1-3; 9 nucleotides align to TRBD1. The germline CDR1 and CDR2 sequences are SNHLY and FYNNEI. V lost 3 bases to trimming and J lost 2 bases; unmatched junction nucleotides: 5. The CDR3 is 16 residues long. In DNA form, the CDR3 reads TGTGCCAGCAGTGAGCGAAGGACAGGGGCTGGAAACACCATATATTTT. This gives the protein CASSERRTGAGNTIYF.

The chain carries TRBV5-1 and TRBJ2-1; TRBD2 aligns across 7 bases. Per germline, CDR1 SGHRS and CDR2 YFSETQ. The CDR3 contains 15 residues. Trimming at V came to 1 base and at J to 5 bases, leaving 6 bases not matched to a gene. DNA for the CDR3: TGCGCCAGCAGCTTGATGGCTAGCGGCAACAATGAGCAGTTCTTC. This encodes CASSLMASGNNEQFF.

This clone was recorded once. The V and J genes are TRBV7-9 and TRBJ1-5; TRBD1 matches 7 bases. The CDR3 consists of 14 residues. Germline trimming cut 1 base from V and 6 bases from J; bases unmatched to any gene: 3. The germline V gene encodes CDR1 SEHNR and CDR2 FQNEAQ (reference sequence). The CDR3, as DNA: TGTGCCAGCAGCTTAGTAGGGGGCAGTCAGCCCCAGCATTTT. Its translation: CASSLVGGSQPQHF.

V usage is TRBV9 and J usage is TRBJ2-1; maybe TRBD1 (6 bases). Trimming took off 8 bases at V and 5 bases at J, with 17 bases between the two ends. CDR3 size: 14 residues. Germline V lookup: CDR1 SGDLS, CDR2 YYNGEE. The CDR3 is CASTKQGSNNEQFF. CDR3 coding DNA: TGTGCCAGTACCAAACAGGGTTCGAACAATGAGCAGTTCTTC.

This sequence joins TRBV4-3 and TRBJ2-3; 12 nucleotides match TRBD2. The ends lost 4 bases at V and 0 bases at J; junction bases unmatched: 2. Per germline, CDR1 LGHNA and CDR2 YSLEER. This CDR3 contains 16 residues. CDR3 sequence: CASSRLAGVSTDTQYF. CDR3 DNA: TGCGCCAGCAGCCGACTAGCGGGAGTCAGCACAGATACGCAGTATTTT.

The gene calls are TRBV30 and TRBJ1-3; weak D call: TRBD1 (5 bases). The germline V and J ends were trimmed by 2 bases and 4 bases, with 12 bases remaining between them. The CDR3 totals 14 residues. Germline V gene sequence: CDR1 GTSNPN, CDR2 SVGIG (reference sequence). The CDR3 sequence is CAWSIQGSGNTIYF. The CDR3 DNA follows: TGTGCCTGGAGTATCCAGGGCTCCGGAAACACCATATATTTT.

The chain recombines TRBV7-9 with TRBJ1-1; D is unresolved. The CDR3 is 12 amino acids. CDR1 is SEHNR and CDR2 is FQNEAQ in the germline V gene (reference sequence). Trimming took off 2 bases at V and 8 bases at J, with 9 bases between the two ends. The DNA for the CDR3 is TGTGCCAGCAGCTTATACGGGGAGGAAGCTTTCTTT. This codes for CASSLYGEEAFF.

The chain is built from TRBV10-3 and TRBJ2-7; the D gene is possibly TRBD1 (6 bases). Germline loops: CDR1 ENHRY, CDR2 SYGVKD. The ends were cut back, 5 bases at V and 4 bases at J, with 15 bases in the middle. CDR3 length equals 14 residues. The CDR3 sequence is CAISTKTGAYEQYF. The DNA of the CDR3 is TGTGCCATCAGTACTAAGACAGGAGCATACGAGCAGTACTTC.

V usage is TRBV28 and J usage is TRBJ2-5, with D possibly TRBD2 on 6 matching bases. Germline V gene lookup returns CDR1 MDHEN and CDR2 SYDVKM. CDR3 length: 14 residues. Trimming removed 2 bases from V and 5 bases from J, with 12 bases in between. CDR3 sequence (DNA): TGTGCCAGCAGTTTAACGGGAGCCGGGGAGACCCAGTACTTC. It codes for CASSLTGAGETQYF.

The chain is built from TRBV28 and TRBJ1-2; the match to TRBD1 covers 7 bases. The V gene end was trimmed by 5 bases and the J gene end by 7 bases; junction bases not matched to a gene: 4. CDR3 length: 12 amino acids. Germline V CDR1 and CDR2: MDHEN, SYDVKM. CDR3 amino acids: CASSTDRVGYTF. CDR3 DNA: TGTGCCAGCAGTACCGACAGGGTTGGCTACACCTTC.

V usage is TRBV10-3 and J usage is TRBJ1-4; D remains ambiguous. V gave up 5 bases and J gave up 8 bases, with 6 bases separating them. CDR3 length: 11 residues. The germline V gene encodes CDR1 ENHRY and CDR2 SYGVKD. The CDR3 bases are TGTGCCATCAGTAATCAGGAAAAACTGTTTTTT. This translates into CAISNQEKLFF.

V and J are TRBV19 and TRBJ1-1, with a weak D call TRBD1 (5 bases). Trimming left V 4 bases short and J 0 bases short, with 9 bases between. Germline values: CDR1 LNHDA, CDR2 SQIVND (reference sequence). There are 14 residues in the CDR3. The CDR3 nucleotides are TGTGCCAGTAGTAAGACAGAGATGAACACTGAAGCTTTCTTT. Protein product: CASSKTEMNTEAFF.

J is TRBJ2-7 and V is TRBV7-2; 8 bases map to TRBD2. CDR1 and CDR2 from the germline V gene are SGHTA and FQGNSA. This CDR3 has 14 amino acids. The J segment lost 5 bases and the V segment lost 3 bases, leaving 6 bases of the junction unmatched. The CDR3 nucleotides read TGTGCCAGCAGCTTCGTTTTAGCGGGACACGAGCAGTACTTC. Amino acid sequence: CASSFVLAGHEQYF. Drawing the rest from reference TRBV7-2 and TRBJ2-7, the complete variable domain is GAGVSQSPSNKVTEKGKDVELRCDPISGHTALYWYRQSLGQGLEFLIYFQGNSAPDKSGLPSDRFSAERTGGSVSTLTIQRTQQEDSAVYLCASSFVLAGHEQYFGPGTRLTVT.

The chain has TRBV27 and TRBJ1-5, with D unclear. This CDR3 comprises 15 residues. V lost 3 bases to trimming and J lost 2 bases, with 11 bases between them. In germline, CDR1 is MNHEY, CDR2 SMNVEV (reference sequence). CDR3 amino acids: CASSLGSGGNQPQHF. CDR3 sequence (DNA): TGTGCCAGCAGTTTGGGTTCCGGGGGCAATCAGCCCCAGCATTTT.

The CDR3 protein is CASSQDGDRTYEQYF. The CDR3 DNA reads as TGCGCCAGCAGCCAAGATGGGGACAGGACCTACGAGCAGTACTTC. The J gene is TRBJ2-7, the V gene TRBV4-1, with 8 bases lining up with TRBD1. CDR1 MGHRA and CDR2 YSYEKL come from the germline V gene. J gave up 2 bases and V 0 bases, and 3 bases lay outside the gene matches. This CDR3 is built from 15 residues.